The rows below give T cell receptor beta chains drawn from one sample of a study of blood T cell repertoires in COVID-19. Method: immunoSEQ multiplex PCR; TCRdb's copy keeps in-frame clones and lacks some. The sample shows about 180,000 clones, approximately 89% of them seen only once. Sequences were obtained from PBMCs or T cells enriched from blood (not recorded which). The receptors originated from a man aged 40-55 years who had recovered from COVID-19. Each CDR3 is given with its conserved first and last residue. A D gene is named only where the DNA matches it firmly. The listing skips clone size in some rows; elsewhere it reads once, few, many or a size class.

J: TRBJ2-1
D: TRBD1
V: TRBV14
size: NA
DNA: TGTGCCAGCAGCCAACTAGGGGGCCCCTCCTACAATGAGCAGTTCTTC
CDR3: CASSQLGGPSYNEQFF

J: TRBJ1-3
D: NA
V: TRBV15
size: NA
DNA: TGTGCCACCAGCAGCGGGACACCGAACGCCATATATTTT
CDR3: CATSSGTPNAIYF

J: TRBJ2-2
D: TRBD2
V: TRBV5-1
size: NA
DNA: TGCGCCAGCAGCTTGGCAGCGGGGGGGCCGAGCGGGGAGCTGTTTTTT
CDR3: CASSLAAGGPSGELFF

J: TRBJ2-6
D: NA
V: TRBV2
size: NA
DNA: TGTGCCAGCAATTGGGGCGCTGGGGCCAACGTCCTGACTTTC
CDR3: CASNWGAGANVLTF

J: TRBJ1-6
D: NA
V: TRBV3-1/TRBV3-2
size: many
DNA: TGTGCCAGCAGCCACCGGGGCTTGGGACACTCACCCCTCCACTTT
CDR3: CASSHRGLGHSPLHF

J: TRBJ2-5
D: NA
V: TRBV9
size: NA
DNA: TGTGCCAGCAGCTTAGAGGGGGATCCTGAGACCCAGTACTTC
CDR3: CASSLEGDPETQYF

J: TRBJ1-6
D: NA
V: TRBV28
size: NA
DNA: TGTGCCAGCACAGGACGGGGGTATTCACCCCTCCACTTT
CDR3: CASTGRGYSPLHF

J: TRBJ2-7
D: TRBD1
V: TRBV6-5
size: NA
DNA: TGTGCCAGCAGCCACGACAGGGGGCTGGGCGAGCAGTACTTC
CDR3: CASSHDRGLGEQYF

J: TRBJ1-1
D: NA
V: TRBV6-5
size: NA
DNA: TGTGCCAGCAGCCATAACTTGAACACTGAAGCTTTCTTT
CDR3: CASSHNLNTEAFF

J: TRBJ1-3
D: NA
V: TRBV24-1
size: NA
DNA: TGTGCCACCTCGATTGTTAGGGACACCGAAGGGAGCTCTGGAAACACCATATATTTT
CDR3: CATSIVRDTEGSSGNTIYF

J: TRBJ1-4
D: NA
V: TRBV9
size: NA
DNA: TGTGCCAGCAGTTTTACAGGAGCAAATGAAAAACTGTTTTTT
CDR3: CASSFTGANEKLFF

J: TRBJ1-5
D: NA
V: TRBV21-1
size: NA
DNA: TGTGCCAGCAGCAAAGTCCCGGGACAGGCGACAAGAAATCTGAGTAATCAGCCCCAGCATTTT
CDR3: CASSKVPGQATRNLSNQPQHF

J: TRBJ2-5
D: TRBD2
V: TRBV2
size: NA
DNA: TGTGCCAGCAGGGGGGGGAGGCTAGCGGCCCAAGAGACCCAGTACTTC
CDR3: CASRGGRLAAQETQYF

J: TRBJ2-7
D: NA
V: TRBV5-1
size: NA
DNA: TGCGCCAGCAGCTTGACAGACGAGCAGTACTTC
CDR3: CASSLTDEQYF

J: TRBJ1-2
D: NA
V: TRBV28
size: NA
DNA: TGTGCCAGCAATTCGGACAGAGCCTATGGCTACACCTTC
CDR3: CASNSDRAYGYTF

J: TRBJ2-3
D: NA
V: TRBV5-1
size: NA
DNA: TGCGCCAGCAGCGTCCGGGAGACAGATACGCAGTATTTT
CDR3: CASSVRETDTQYF

J: TRBJ1-2
D: TRBD1
V: TRBV7-9
size: NA
DNA: TGTGCCAGCAGCTTTCAAGGTCTAGGGACAGGGCGCGGCTACACCTTC
CDR3: CASSFQGLGTGRGYTF